This T cell receptor beta chain was captured by sequencing in a study of beta chain features in type 1 diabetes. Study details: Healthy donors and patients had similar age, gender and cell yields. Whole-study findings and limits: The study found moderately but significantly shorter TCRB CDR3s in all four CD4+ subsets of Type 1 diabetes patients. A potential influence of HLA type upon TCRB rearrangement remained unresolved herein.

This clone was found a few times. The antigen is undetermined. What was sequenced were expressed TCRB transcripts, since all of the isolated RNA had been reverse transcribed. Libraries were prepared by immunoSEQ multiplex PCR; TCRdb keeps only in-frame clonotypes and omits some of them. The table has hundreds of thousands of clones, about 15% seen once. Sorted cells reached over 98% purity in every population. The CDR3 consists of 14 residues. Trimming removed 6 bases from V and 4 bases from J; junction bases left unmatched: 6. The V gene's germline CDR1 is MNHNY and CDR2 SVGAGI (reference sequence). The source is a man in his thirties or forties in good health. V gene TRBV6-6 combines with J gene TRBJ1-1, with 9 bases matching TRBD1. Sequenced sample: central memory CD4+ T cells from blood. CDR3 sequence (DNA): TGTGCCAGCAGGGCCGGGACAGGGTTCACTGAAGCTTTCTTT. Translated: CASRAGTGFTEAFF.